This TCR beta chain is drawn from a study of blood T cells in healthy people across ages. This CDR3 is 11 amino acids long. Germline loops: CDR1 SNHLY, CDR2 FYNNEI. V was clipped by 4 bases and J by 10 bases, with 8 bases between them. Primed by a sample-barcoded 5' primer and a J-beta primer mix, a second PCR proceeded for about 6 to 11 cycles. TCRdb re-analysed the 5' RACE reads in MiXCR, keeping a single row per CDR3 protein. The sample includes fewer than 2,000,000 distinct CDR3 sequences, about 39% of them seen just once. The rearrangement uses TRBV2 and TRBJ2-1; D gene uncertain. The sample consisted of blood. The source is a human donor in good health. The CDR3 bases are TGTGCCAGCAGTGTTACATGGGAGCAGTTCTTC. Its protein product is CASSVTWEQFF.